Following are 9 T cell receptor beta chains from one sample sequenced in a study of OX40 agonist ivuxolimab in advanced cancers. This table comes from immunoSEQ multiplex PCR, and its TCRdb copy is limited to in-frame clones, with some not included. The sample holds some 20,000 clones, 87% seen once. The sample in question was CD4+ or CD8+ T cells sorted from blood, obtained in a trial of the OX40 agonist ivuxolimab. The receptors come from an adult with an advanced solid tumor such as melanoma, head and neck, liver or kidney cancer.

The rearrangement joins TRBV27 to TRBJ1-2, with D tentatively TRBD1 (5 bases). CDR1 is MNHEY, CDR2 SMNVEV, per germline (reference sequence). V was trimmed by 8 bases and J by 2 bases, leaving 12 bases between them. This CDR3 spans 13 amino acids. CDR3 amino acids: CASRLAGNYGYTF. DNA for the CDR3: TGTGCCAGCCGCTTAGCAGGGAACTATGGCTACACCTTC.

This clone was seen a handful of times. V is TRBV11-2 and J is TRBJ2-7, with 10 nucleotides matching TRBD1. The CDR3 has 15 residues. Germline CDR1 SGHAT, CDR2 FQNNGV. Trimming cost V 5 bases and J 4 bases; bases outside gene matches: 8. The CDR3 protein is CASSPGTGEGYEQYF. The CDR3 coding sequence is TGTGCCAGCAGCCCTGGGACAGGGGAGGGATACGAGCAGTACTTC.

The gene calls are TRBV11-3 and TRBJ2-2, with a weak D call TRBD1 (5 bases). Germline V lookup: CDR1 SGHNT, CDR2 YENEEA. The V gene lost 6 bases and the J gene lost 4 bases, with 9 bases spanning the gap. There are 13 residues in the CDR3. The CDR3, as DNA: TGTGCCAGCAGAAGGGGCGTCACCGGGGAGCTGTTTTTT. Protein product: CASRRGVTGELFF.

This rearrangement joins TRBV9 to TRBJ1-1; 7 nucleotides match TRBD1. The V and J ends lost 2 bases and 1 base, in that order; junction bases with no gene match: 17. This CDR3 has 19 residues. Germline V gene data show CDR1 as SGDLS and CDR2 as YYNGEE. CDR3 loop: CASSVTGESRAQANTEAFF. CDR3 sequence (DNA): TGTGCCAGCAGCGTCACAGGGGAATCCCGAGCCCAAGCGAACACTGAAGCTTTCTTT.

This clone appeared a single time. The J gene is TRBJ2-7, the V gene TRBV4-3, with 8 bases fitting TRBD1. Per the germline V gene, CDR1 is LGHNA and CDR2 is YSLEER. CDR3 length equals 16 residues. Losses at the gene ends were 0 bases for V and 7 bases for J; bases not matched to a gene: 11. The CDR3: CASSQDFMAGGGEQYF. The CDR3 DNA sequence: TGCGCCAGCAGCCAAGATTTCATGGCAGGGGGCGGTGAGCAGTACTTC.

The V gene is TRBV27, the J gene TRBJ1-2; the D is unclear. The CDR3 is made up of 13 amino acids. Germline V gene sequence: CDR1 MNHEY, CDR2 SMNVEV (reference sequence). The V and J ends lost 2 bases and 7 bases respectively, with 11 bases between them. Written as DNA, the CDR3 is TGTGCCAGCAGTTTAGGGAGGGCGGCTGGCTACACCTTC. Its protein is CASSLGRAAGYTF.

V gene TRBV7-9 combines with J gene TRBJ1-1, with D hard to call. This CDR3 comprises 15 residues. Germline CDR1 is SEHNR and CDR2 is FQNEAQ (reference sequence). V dropped 4 bases and J dropped 4 bases, with 16 bases sitting between them. The CDR3 bases are TGTGCCAGCAGCTCTAGCCGCCCCGGTGGCACTGAAGCTTTCTTT. This gives the protein CASSSSRPGGTEAFF.

In nucleotides, the CDR3 is TGTGCCAGCAGCCGCCGGGGGGGATACAATGAGCAGTTCTTC. It encodes CASSRRGGYNEQFF. This chain joins TRBV7-8 and TRBJ2-1, with TRBD2 identical over 8 bases. Looked up from germline, CDR1 is SGHVS and CDR2 is FQNEAQ. After removal of 5 bases from V and 4 bases from J, the junction contained 4 bases not matched to a gene. The CDR3 length is 14 residues.

The chain carries TRBV5-6 and TRBJ2-7; D remains ambiguous. The germline V and J ends were trimmed by 6 bases and 2 bases, with 12 bases remaining between them. Germline CDR1 SGHDT, CDR2 YYEEEE. The CDR3 is 13 residues long. DNA for the CDR3: TGTGCCAGCACCTATGGACGGGCCTACGAGCAGTACTTC. Amino acids: CASTYGRAYEQYF.